The 2 T cell receptor beta chains presented below share a single source sample, sequenced in a study of blood T cell repertoires in COVID-19. Clones were sequenced by immunoSEQ multiplex PCR, and TCRdb holds only the in-frame ones, with some missing. The data show 250,000 or so clones, with about 87% seen just once and roughly 2.7% held by the top ten. The sequencing input was peripheral blood. The receptors were sampled from a man aged 25 to 40 with COVID-19, enrolled during active disease.

In nucleotides, the CDR3 is TGTGCCAGCAGTTCTGTCGGTGGGAACACTGAAGCTTTCTTT. Translated, it gives CASSSVGGNTEAFF. The chain recombines TRBV2 with TRBJ1-1; D remains unclear. Trimming left V 5 bases short and J 1 base short, with 11 bases between. The V gene's germline CDR1 is SNHLY and CDR2 FYNNEI. This CDR3 is built from 14 residues.

The chain links TRBV15 to TRBJ2-6; TRBD1 matches at 12 bases. Trimming removed 0 bases from V and 3 bases from J; junction bases left unmatched: 18. The germline CDR1 and CDR2 sequences are LNHNV and YYDKDF (reference sequence). The CDR3 spans 23 residues. As DNA, the CDR3 is TGTGCCACCAGCAGAGATCGTCCCGGAATTTTGGGACAGGGGGCACTTGGGGCCAACGTCCTGACTTTC. Its protein is CATSRDRPGILGQGALGANVLTF.